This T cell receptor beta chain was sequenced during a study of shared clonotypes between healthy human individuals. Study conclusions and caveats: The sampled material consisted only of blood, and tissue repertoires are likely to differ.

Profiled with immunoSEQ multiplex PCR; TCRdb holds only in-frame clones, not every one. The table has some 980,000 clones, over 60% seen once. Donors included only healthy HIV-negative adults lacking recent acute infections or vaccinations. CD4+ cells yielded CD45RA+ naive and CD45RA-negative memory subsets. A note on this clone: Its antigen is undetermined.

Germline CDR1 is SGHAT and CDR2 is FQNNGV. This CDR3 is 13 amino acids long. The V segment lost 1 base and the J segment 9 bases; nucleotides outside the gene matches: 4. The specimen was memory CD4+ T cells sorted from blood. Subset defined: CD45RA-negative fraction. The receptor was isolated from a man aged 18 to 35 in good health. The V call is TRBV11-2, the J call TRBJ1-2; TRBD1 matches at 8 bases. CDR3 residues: CASSLGAGGRYTF. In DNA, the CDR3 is TGTGCCAGCAGCTTAGGCGCAGGGGGCCGCTACACCTTC.